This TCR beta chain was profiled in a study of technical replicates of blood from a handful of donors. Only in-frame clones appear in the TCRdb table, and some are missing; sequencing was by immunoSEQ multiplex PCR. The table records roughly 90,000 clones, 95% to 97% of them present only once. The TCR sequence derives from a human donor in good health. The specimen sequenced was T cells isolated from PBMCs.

CDR3 amino acids: CASSQGHWISGANVLTF. As DNA, the CDR3 is TGCGCCAGCAGCCAGGGACATTGGATCTCTGGGGCCAACGTCCTGACTTTC. The rearrangement joins TRBV4-3 to TRBJ2-6, with D possibly matching TRBD1 (6 bases). The germline V gene encodes CDR1 LGHNA and CDR2 YSLEER. The CDR3 has 17 residues. Deletions cut 3 bases from V and 0 bases from J, with 12 bases between.